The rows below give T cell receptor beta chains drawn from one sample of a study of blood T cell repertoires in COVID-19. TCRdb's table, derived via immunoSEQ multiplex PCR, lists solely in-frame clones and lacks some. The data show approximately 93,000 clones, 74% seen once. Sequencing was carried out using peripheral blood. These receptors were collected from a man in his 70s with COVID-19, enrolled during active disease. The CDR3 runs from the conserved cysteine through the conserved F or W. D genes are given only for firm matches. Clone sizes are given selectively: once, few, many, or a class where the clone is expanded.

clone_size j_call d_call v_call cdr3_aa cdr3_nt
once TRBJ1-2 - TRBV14 CASSQDSSYGYTF TGTGCCAGCAGCCAAGATTCCAGCTATGGCTACACCTTC
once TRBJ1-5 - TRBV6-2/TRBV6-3 CASSRPSSNQPQHF TGTGCCAGCAGTCGACCTAGTAGCAATCAGCCCCAGCATTTT
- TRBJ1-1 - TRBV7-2 CASSLGGRVNTEAFF TGTGCCAGCAGCTTAGGGGGGCGGGTAAACACTGAAGCTTTCTTT
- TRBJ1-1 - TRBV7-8 CASSFLGGLGMNTEAFF TGTGCCAGCAGCTTTCTGGGGGGTTTGGGTATGAACACTGAAGCTTTCTTT
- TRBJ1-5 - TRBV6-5 CAAERGGNQPQHF TGTGCCGCGGAACGGGGTGGAAATCAGCCCCAGCATTTT
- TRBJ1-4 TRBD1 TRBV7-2 CASSPQDRATNEKLFF TGTGCCAGCAGCCCACAGGACAGGGCGACTAATGAAAAACTGTTTTTT
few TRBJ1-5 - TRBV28 CASSPGVHSNQPQHF TGTGCCAGCAGTCCCGGGGTGCACAGCAATCAGCCCCAGCATTTT
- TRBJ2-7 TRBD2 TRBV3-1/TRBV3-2 CASSRTSAVSSYEQYF TGTGCCAGCAGCCGTACTAGCGCGGTTAGCTCCTACGAGCAGTACTTC
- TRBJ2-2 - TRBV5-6 CASSLYRTGELFF TGTGCCAGCAGCTTGTATCGCACCGGGGAGCTGTTTTTT
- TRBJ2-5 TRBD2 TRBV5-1 CASSLGLAGVGETQYF TGCGCCAGCAGCTTGGGACTAGCGGGAGTGGGAGAGACCCAGTACTTC
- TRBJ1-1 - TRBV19 CASSTSPPGDTEAFF TGTGCCAGTAGTACAAGTCCCCCGGGGGACACTGAAGCTTTCTTT
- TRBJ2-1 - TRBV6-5 CASSYSRGNEQFF TGTGCCAGCAGTTACTCTCGGGGGAATGAGCAGTTCTTC
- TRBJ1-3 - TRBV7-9 CASSLAGGGSGNTIYF TGTGCCAGCAGCTTAGCGGGAGGGGGCTCTGGAAACACCATATATTTT
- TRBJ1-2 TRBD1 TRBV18 CASSPGTDYGYTF TGTGCCAGCTCACCCGGGACAGACTATGGCTACACCTTC
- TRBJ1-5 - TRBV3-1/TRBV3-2 CASSQSGTLSNQPQHF TGTGCCAGCAGCCAATCCGGGACACTTAGCAATCAGCCCCAGCATTTT
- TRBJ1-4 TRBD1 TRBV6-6 CASSPNRGTEKLFF TGTGCCAGCAGCCCTAACAGGGGAACCGAAAAACTGTTTTTT
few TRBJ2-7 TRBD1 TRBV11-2 CASTFSSQGASYEQYF TGTGCCAGCACCTTTTCTTCCCAGGGGGCATCCTACGAGCAGTACTTC
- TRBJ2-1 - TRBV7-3 CASSSQGTYNEQFF TGTGCCAGCAGCTCCCAGGGGACCTACAATGAGCAGTTCTTC
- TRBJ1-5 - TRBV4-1 CASSQVRDYQPQHF TGCGCCAGCAGCCAAGTTCGGGACTATCAGCCCCAGCATTTT
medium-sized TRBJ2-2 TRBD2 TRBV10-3 CAINGGAAGELFF TGTGCCATCAACGGGGGGGCAGCGGGGGAGCTGTTTTTT
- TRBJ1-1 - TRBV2 CASSEGGADTEAFF TGTGCCAGCAGTGAGGGGGGGGCGGACACTGAAGCTTTCTTT
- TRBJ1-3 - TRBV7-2 CASSLVGAGAGGNTIYF TGTGCCAGCAGCCTAGTGGGCGCTGGGGCCGGTGGAAACACCATATATTTT
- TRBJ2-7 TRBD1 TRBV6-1 CASSDQGDRYEQYF TGTGCCAGCAGTGATCAGGGGGACAGGTACGAGCAGTACTTC
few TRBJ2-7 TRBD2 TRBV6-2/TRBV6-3 CASSLAGVPYEQYF TGTGCCAGCAGTCTCGCGGGAGTACCCTACGAGCAGTACTTC
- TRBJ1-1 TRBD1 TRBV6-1 CASSEPRQGAGTEAFF TGTGCCAGCAGTGAACCCAGACAGGGGGCGGGTACTGAAGCTTTCTTT
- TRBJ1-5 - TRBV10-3 CAISESGRENQPQHF TGTGCCATCAGTGAGTCAGGGCGGGAAAATCAGCCCCAGCATTTT
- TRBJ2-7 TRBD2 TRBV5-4 CASSPGLAGTFSYEQYF TGTGCCAGCAGTCCAGGACTAGCGGGGACCTTCTCCTACGAGCAGTACTTC
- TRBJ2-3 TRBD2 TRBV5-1 CASSLASGSFGDTQYF TGCGCCAGCAGCTTGGCTAGCGGGAGTTTCGGAGATACGCAGTATTTT
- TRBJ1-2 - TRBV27 CASSFTAAGGYTF TGTGCCAGCAGTTTTACAGCCGCGGGTGGCTACACCTTC
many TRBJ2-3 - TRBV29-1 CSVEKGVVDTQYF TGCAGCGTTGAAAAAGGGGTCGTTGATACGCAGTATTTT
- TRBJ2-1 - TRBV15 CATCMSGTVDNEQFF TGTGCCACGTGCATGAGCGGAACCGTAGACAATGAGCAGTTCTTC
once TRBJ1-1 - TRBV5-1 CASSPRVNTEAFF TGCGCCAGCAGCCCCAGGGTGAACACTGAAGCTTTCTTT
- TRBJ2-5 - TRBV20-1 CSARLETQYF TGCAGTGCTAGACTCGAGACCCAGTACTTC
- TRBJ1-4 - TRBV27 CASSLGLGSANEKLFF TGTGCCAGCAGTTTAGGACTGGGGTCGGCTAATGAAAAACTGTTTTTT
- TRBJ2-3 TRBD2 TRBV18 CASSQNLAGSTDTQYF TGTGCCAGCTCACAGAATTTAGCGGGGAGCACAGATACGCAGTATTTT
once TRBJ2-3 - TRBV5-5 CASSRGDTGEDTQYF TGTGCCAGCAGCCGGGGGGACACCGGAGAGGATACGCAGTATTTT
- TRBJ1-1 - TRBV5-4 CASRPGDPGDTEAFF TGTGCCAGCAGACCGGGCGATCCGGGGGACACTGAAGCTTTCTTT
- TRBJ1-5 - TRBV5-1 CASSLTGLAGNQPQHF TGCGCCAGCAGCCTTACAGGGCTTGCTGGCAATCAGCCCCAGCATTTT
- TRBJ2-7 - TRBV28 CASTRGSYEQYF TGTGCCAGCACCCGGGGCTCCTACGAGCAGTACTTC
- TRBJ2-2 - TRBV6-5 CASRPGLRNTGELFF TGTGCCAGCAGGCCGGGACTTCGCAACACCGGGGAGCTGTTTTTT
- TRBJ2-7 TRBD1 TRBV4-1 CASSPTGTGSAYEQYF TGCGCCAGCAGCCCTACCGGGACAGGGAGTGCCTACGAGCAGTACTTC
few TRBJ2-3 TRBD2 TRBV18 CASSATGLAVSTDTQYF TGTGCCAGCTCAGCTACGGGACTAGCGGTTAGCACAGATACGCAGTATTTT
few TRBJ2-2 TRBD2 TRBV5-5 CASSPSGSPNTGELFF TGTGCCAGCAGCCCTAGCGGGAGTCCGAACACCGGGGAGCTGTTTTTT
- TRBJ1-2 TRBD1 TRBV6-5 CATQIGQGGYTF TGTGCCACCCAAATCGGACAGGGAGGCTACACCTTC
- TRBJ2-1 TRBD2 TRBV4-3 CASSSRTSGNDNYNEQFF TGCGCCAGCAGCTCTCGGACTAGCGGGAATGATAACTACAATGAGCAGTTCTTC
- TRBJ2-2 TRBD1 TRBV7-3 CASTRDRGTGELFF TGTGCCAGCACGCGGGACAGGGGCACCGGGGAGCTGTTTTTT
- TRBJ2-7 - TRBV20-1 CSASLDISYEQYF TGCAGTGCTAGTCTCGACATCTCCTACGAGCAGTACTTC